The 15 T cell receptor beta chains given below trace back to one sample, sequenced in a study of blood T cell repertoires in COVID-19. The repertoire was sequenced with immunoSEQ multiplex PCR; TCRdb's copy has only in-frame clones and lacks some. This table has about 200,000 clones, around 90% appearing once. The sequenced material came from PBMCs or T cells enriched from blood (not recorded which). The source of these receptors is a man aged 30 to 39 who had recovered from COVID-19.

This clone was seen a few times. V gene TRBV12-2 combines with J gene TRBJ1-2; TRBD1 is taken as the D call from the table, unchecked against the DNA. TRBV12-2 is a pseudogene segment. CDR3 length: 17 amino acids. The chain's CDR3 is CASRLSEQGPPNYGYTF. In DNA form, the CDR3 reads TGTGCAAGTCGCTTATCCGAACAGGGGCCGCCTAACTATGGCTACACCTTC.

Of note for this clone: Other nucleotide sequences in the sample specify the same CDR3. CDR3 nucleotide sequence: TGTGCCACCAGTGATCCAGACAGCTACGAGCAGTACTTC. Its protein is CATSDPDSYEQYF. This rearrangement joins TRBV24-1 to TRBJ2-7; the D gene is possibly TRBD1 (5 bases). Germline CDR1 and CDR2: KGHDR and SFDVKD. The CDR3 sequence is 13 residues long. The ends were cut back, 3 bases at V and 3 bases at J, with 8 bases in the middle.

The gene calls are TRBV28 and TRBJ1-1; 10 positions match TRBD1. V lost 5 bases to trimming and J lost 3 bases; unmatched junction nucleotides: 6. This CDR3 has 15 amino acids. The germline V gene has CDR1 MDHEN and CDR2 SYDVKM. CDR3 residues: CASSPPTGGYTEAFF. CDR3 nucleotide sequence: TGTGCCAGCAGTCCACCGACAGGGGGCTACACTGAAGCTTTCTTT.

The chain recombines TRBV5-1 with TRBJ1-3, with 7 bases identical to TRBD1. J lost 4 bases, V lost 2 bases, and 18 bases had no gene match. The CDR3 runs to 19 residues. CDR1 is SGHRS, CDR2 YFSETQ, per germline. CDR3 nucleotide sequence: TGCGCCAGCAGCTTTGCAACAGGGGCCTTCTCCAACCCCGGAAACACCATATATTTT. It codes for CASSFATGAFSNPGNTIYF.

This sequence joins TRBV19 and TRBJ2-1; a possible D gene is TRBD1 (6 bases). The CDR3 contains 14 residues. The V end was cut by 3 bases, the J end by 7 bases, with 13 bases between. Germline V gene sequence: CDR1 LNHDA, CDR2 SQIVND (reference sequence). CDR3 sequence reads: CASSMDSVYNEQFF. In DNA, the CDR3 is TGTGCCAGTAGTATGGACAGTGTCTATAATGAGCAGTTCTTC.

The gene calls are TRBV30 and TRBJ2-3; 9 bases are shared with TRBD2. Germline CDR1 GTSNPN, CDR2 SVGIG (reference sequence). The length of the CDR3 is 15 residues. Unmatched junction bases numbered 10, after V lost 5 bases and J lost 4 bases. The CDR3 DNA reads TGTGCCTGGGGGCCCGGGGCTAGCGGGGCAGATACGCAGTATTTT. Protein sequence: CAWGPGASGADTQYF.

J is TRBJ1-2 and V is TRBV7-2, with a possible D match to TRBD1 (5 bases). V was shortened by 0 bases and J by 0 bases, with 11 bases between the two germline ends. The germline gives CDR1 SGHTA, CDR2 FQGNSA. This CDR3 has 16 residues. The CDR3 DNA reads TGTGCCAGCAGCTTAGCCTCAGGGTCTACTAACTATGGCTACACCTTC. Its translation: CASSLASGSTNYGYTF.

V usage is TRBV28 and J usage is TRBJ1-3; no firm D call. The CDR3 consists of 15 residues. The V end was cut by 2 bases, the J end by 0 bases, with 8 bases between. Germline lookup yields CDR1 MDHEN and CDR2 SYDVKM. CDR3: CASSLERGSGNTIYF. CDR3 DNA: TGTGCCAGCAGTTTAGAACGAGGCTCTGGAAACACCATATATTTT.

The chain combines TRBV4-3 with TRBJ2-4; TRBD2 is a possible D gene (6 bases). Trimming removed 2 bases at V and 9 bases at J, with 11 bases between. CDR1 and CDR2 from the germline V gene are LGHNA and YSLEER. The CDR3 runs 13 residues. The CDR3 nucleotides are TGCGCCAGCAGCCAAAGCCGGGACTTCATTCAGTACTTC. The encoded protein is CASSQSRDFIQYF.

This clone was observed a single time. This chain links TRBV15 with TRBJ2-1; TRBD2 matches at 13 bases. Germline V gives CDR1 LNHNV, CDR2 YYDKDF (reference sequence). After removal of 0 bases from V and 6 bases from J, the junction contained 8 bases not matched to a gene. The CDR3 is made up of 18 amino acids. In DNA form, the CDR3 reads TGTGCCACCAGCAGAGAAGCGGTGGGACTAGCGGGAAGCAATGAGCAGTTCTTC. It is translated as CATSREAVGLAGSNEQFF.

About this clone itself: Other DNA sequences in this sample translate to the same CDR3. V is TRBV19 and J is TRBJ2-7; 11 nucleotides align to TRBD1. Trimming cost V 4 bases and J 4 bases; bases outside gene matches: 3. The CDR3 covers 14 residues. Germline V gene lookup returns CDR1 LNHDA and CDR2 SQIVND (reference sequence). Here the CDR3 DNA reads TGTGCCAGTAGTAGGACAGGGGGCGCGTACGAGCAGTACTTC. Translation: CASSRTGGAYEQYF.

The chain couples TRBV2 to TRBJ2-2, with 8 bases that match TRBD1. CDR1 and CDR2 from the germline V gene are SNHLY and FYNNEI. The CDR3 loop spans 16 amino acids. J was trimmed by 6 bases and V by 2 bases; bases with no gene match: 8. Written as DNA, the CDR3 is TGTGCCAGCAGTGAACGGCGGACAGGGCCGGCCGGGGAGCTGTTTTTT. Translation: CASSERRTGPAGELFF.

The chain is built from TRBV12-3 or TRBV12-4 and TRBJ1-2; TRBD1 aligns across 7 bases. This CDR3 contains 12 residues. The V and J ends lost 5 bases and 8 bases, in that order; junction bases with no gene match: 5. The CDR3 reads CASSGDRTGYTF. The CDR3 nucleotides are TGTGCCAGCAGTGGGGACAGAACGGGCTACACCTTC.

The chain combines TRBV19 with TRBJ2-2, with TRBD1 matching over 8 bases. J gave up 1 base and V 5 bases, and 6 bases lay outside the gene matches. The CDR3 totals 16 residues. Germline V gene sequence: CDR1 LNHDA, CDR2 SQIVND (reference sequence). Written as DNA, the CDR3 is TGTGCCAGTAGTTGGGGACAGGTGGGGAACACCGGGGAGCTGTTTTTT. The encoded protein is CASSWGQVGNTGELFF.

This chain links TRBV7-2 with TRBJ1-1; D ambiguous. The CDR3 is made up of 13 amino acids. V shed 5 bases and J shed 1 base, with 8 bases lying between them. Germline CDR1 is SGHTA and CDR2 is FQGNSA. CDR3 bases: TGTGCCAGCAGCCTCACAGAGAACACTGAAGCTTTCTTT. Amino acid sequence: CASSLTENTEAFF.